The 13 T cell receptor beta chains given below trace back to one sample, sequenced in a study of T-cell memory formation after mild COVID-19. TCRdb analysed the 5' RACE reads with MiXCR anew, one entry per CDR3 protein. The table has 580,000 or so distinct CDR3 sequences, about 18% seen once. The sample consisted of PBMCs or a T cell subset sorted from them (not recorded which). The receptors were gathered from an adult woman who had mild COVID-19 (a few samples of this study predate the infection). Cell type and time point are not known.

This clonotype was recorded many times. The rearrangement links TRBV20-1 to TRBJ1-2; possibly TRBD1 for D (5 bases). CDR1 is DFQATT, CDR2 SNEGSKA, per germline (reference sequence). V was cut by 3 bases and J by 3 bases, with 5 bases left in between. There are 11 residues in the CDR3. The CDR3 bases are TGCAGTGCTAGCAGGGACTATGGCTACACCTTC. This gives the protein CSASRDYGYTF.

In nucleotides, the CDR3 is TGCGCCAGCAGCCAAGCCCCAGGGATGAATCCTGAAGCTTTCTTT. This translates into CASSQAPGMNPEAFF. This chain uses TRBV4-1 with TRBJ1-1, with a tentative D call TRBD1 (5 bases). V lost 1 base, J lost 6 bases, and 15 bases lay in between. This CDR3 is built from 15 residues. The germline V gene has CDR1 MGHRA and CDR2 YSYEKL.

J is TRBJ2-7 and V is TRBV12-3 or TRBV12-4; 9 bases align to TRBD1. CDR3 length: 14 residues. V lost 5 bases and J lost 2; bases outside the gene matches: 4. This CDR3 reads CASSAGQGTYEQYF. DNA of the CDR3: TGTGCCAGCAGTGCTGGACAGGGGACCTACGAGCAGTACTTC.

This clonotype was recorded a few times. J is TRBJ2-5 and V is TRBV12-3 or TRBV12-4; D is possibly TRBD1 (7 bases). V was trimmed by 2 bases and J by 5 bases, leaving 12 bases between them. This CDR3 spans 14 amino acids. The CDR3: CASSLSAGGETQYF. The DNA for the CDR3 is TGTGCCAGCAGTTTATCGGCAGGGGGGGAGACCCAGTACTTC.

This clonotype was seen a few times. V usage is TRBV11-2 and J usage is TRBJ1-2, with TRBD1 matching over 8 bases. There are 14 residues in the CDR3. In germline, CDR1 is SGHAT, CDR2 FQNNGV. The ends lost 4 bases at V and 3 bases at J; junction bases unmatched: 4. The CDR3 loop reads CASSSGQEYYGYTF. DNA of the CDR3: TGTGCCAGCAGCTCGGGACAGGAGTACTATGGCTACACCTTC.

The rearrangement links TRBV12-3 or TRBV12-4 to TRBJ2-6, with TRBD1 matching 8 bases. This CDR3 is built from 17 residues. Trimming cost V 4 bases and J 4 bases; bases outside gene matches: 9. CDR3: CASSSQGASEGANVLTF. CDR3 DNA sequence: TGTGCCAGCAGTTCCCAGGGGGCGTCGGAAGGGGCCAACGTCCTGACTTTC.

A single count supports this clonotype. The V and J genes are TRBV5-8 and TRBJ2-4; 9 bases fit TRBD1. The CDR3 totals 14 residues. V lost 2 bases to trimming and J lost 8 bases; unmatched junction nucleotides: 5. Germline V CDR1 and CDR2: SGHTS, YDEGEE. For the CDR3, the DNA is TGTGCCAGCAGCTTTGGGACAGGGAATGACATTCAGTACTTC. It yields the protein CASSFGTGNDIQYF.

In its sample, this clonotype was seen many times. The genes are TRBV5-1 and TRBJ2-3; 8 bases are a match to TRBD2. Germline CDR1 SGHRS, CDR2 YFSETQ. CDR3 length equals 15 residues. V was pared by 5 bases and J by 6 bases, with 11 bases of the junction left unmatched. The CDR3 region has the DNA TGCGCCAGCAGTAAACTAGCGGACCCAGGGGATACGCAGTATTTT. Amino acids: CASSKLADPGDTQYF.

This clonotype was seen only a few times. The chain couples TRBV19 to TRBJ1-6; no clear D. Per germline, CDR1 LNHDA and CDR2 SQIVND (reference sequence). The CDR3 is 13 residues long. Trimming removed 9 bases at V and 5 bases at J, with 11 bases between. CDR3 DNA: TGTGCCAGCCGGGGTTTCCATAATTCACCCCTCCACTTT. Translation gives CASRGFHNSPLHF.

The V gene is TRBV15, the J gene TRBJ1-5; D unclear. Germline values: CDR1 LNHNV, CDR2 YYDKDF (reference sequence). V was cut by 0 bases and J by 4 bases, with 7 bases left in between. This CDR3 contains 14 residues. The CDR3 DNA reads as TGTGCCACCAGCAGAGATCGCGGGAATCAGCCCCAGCATTTT. This encodes CATSRDRGNQPQHF. Supplemented by reference TRBV15 and TRBJ1-5, the full variable domain reads DAMVIQNPRYQVTQFGKPVTLSCSQTLNHNVMYWYQQKSSQAPKLLFHYYDKDFNNEADTPDNFQSRRPNTSFCFLDIRSPGLGDTAMYLCATSRDRGNQPQHFGDGTRLSIL.

This clonotype was counted many times. The gene calls are TRBV5-1 and TRBJ2-1; 11 bases agree with TRBD1. Germline values: CDR1 SGHRS, CDR2 YFSETQ. Trimming removed 3 bases from V and 4 bases from J; junction bases left unmatched: 3. CDR3 length: 15 residues. CDR3 loop: CASSSGTGGYNEQFF. Here the CDR3 DNA reads TGCGCCAGCAGCTCCGGGACAGGGGGTTACAATGAGCAGTTCTTC.

Ten or more counts support this clonotype. The V gene is TRBV25-1, the J gene TRBJ2-7; D remains unclear. Trimming cost V 3 bases and J 3 bases, with 12 bases left between them. Germline V gives CDR1 MGHDK, CDR2 SYGVNS. This CDR3 has 14 amino acids. The CDR3 protein is CASSDGQMGYEQYF. The CDR3 DNA reads TGTGCCAGCAGTGATGGGCAGATGGGCTACGAGCAGTACTTC.

The chain uses TRBV27 and TRBJ2-2; either TRBD1 or TRBD2 may supply D (5 bases each). Trimming cost V 8 bases and J 2 bases, with 12 bases left between them. There are 14 residues in the CDR3. Germline CDR1 reads MNHEY; CDR2 reads SMNVEV (reference sequence). CDR3 sequence reads: CASQGRTNTGELFF. For the CDR3, the DNA is TGTGCCAGCCAGGGACGGACTAACACCGGGGAGCTGTTTTTT.